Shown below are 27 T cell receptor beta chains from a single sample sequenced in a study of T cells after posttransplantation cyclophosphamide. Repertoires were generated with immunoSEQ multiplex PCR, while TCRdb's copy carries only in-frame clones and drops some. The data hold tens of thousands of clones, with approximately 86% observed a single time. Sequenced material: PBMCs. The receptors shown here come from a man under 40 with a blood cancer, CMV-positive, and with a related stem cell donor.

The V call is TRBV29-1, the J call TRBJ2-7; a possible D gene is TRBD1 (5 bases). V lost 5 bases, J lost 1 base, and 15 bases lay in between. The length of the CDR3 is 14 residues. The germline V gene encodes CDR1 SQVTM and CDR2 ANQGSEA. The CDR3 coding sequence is TGCAGCGTTTCACCAGGGTCGCAGTCCTACGAGCAGTACTTC. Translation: CSVSPGSQSYEQYF.

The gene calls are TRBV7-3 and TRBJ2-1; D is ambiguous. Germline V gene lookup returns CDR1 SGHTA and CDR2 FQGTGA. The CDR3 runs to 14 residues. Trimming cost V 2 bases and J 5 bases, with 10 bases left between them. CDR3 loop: CASSLGLVNNEQFF. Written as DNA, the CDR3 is TGTGCCAGCAGCTTAGGTTTAGTTAACAATGAGCAGTTCTTC.

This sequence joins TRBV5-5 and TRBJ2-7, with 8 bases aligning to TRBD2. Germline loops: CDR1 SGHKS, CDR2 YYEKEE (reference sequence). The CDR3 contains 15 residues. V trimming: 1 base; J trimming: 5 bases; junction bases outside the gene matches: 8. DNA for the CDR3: TGTGCCAGCAGCTTGTTAATACTAGCGGCTCACGAGCAGTACTTC. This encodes CASSLLILAAHEQYF. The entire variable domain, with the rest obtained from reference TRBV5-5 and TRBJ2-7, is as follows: DAGVTQSPTHLIKTRGQQVTLRCSPISGHKSVSWYQQVLGQGPQFIFQYYEKEERGRGNFPDRFSARQFPNYSSELNVNALLLGDSALYLCASSLLILAAHEQYFGPGTRLTVT.

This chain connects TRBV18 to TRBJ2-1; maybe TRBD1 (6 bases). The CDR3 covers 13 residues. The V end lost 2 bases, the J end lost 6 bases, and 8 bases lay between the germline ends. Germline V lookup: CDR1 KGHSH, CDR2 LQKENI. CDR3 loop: CASSPLDSNEQFF. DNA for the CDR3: TGTGCCAGCTCACCATTGGACAGCAATGAGCAGTTCTTC.

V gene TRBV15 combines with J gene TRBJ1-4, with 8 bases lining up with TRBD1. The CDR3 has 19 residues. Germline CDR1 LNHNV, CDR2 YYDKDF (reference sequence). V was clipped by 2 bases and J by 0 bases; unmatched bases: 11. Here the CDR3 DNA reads TGTGCCACCAGCAGAATCGGGGGACAGGCATTCGCAACTAATGAAAAACTGTTTTTT. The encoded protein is CATSRIGGQAFATNEKLFF. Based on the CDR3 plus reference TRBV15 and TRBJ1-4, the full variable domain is DAMVIQNPRYQVTQFGKPVTLSCSQTLNHNVMYWYQQKSSQAPKLLFHYYDKDFNNEADTPDNFQSRRPNTSFCFLDIRSPGLGDTAMYLCATSRIGGQAFATNEKLFFGSGTQLSVL.

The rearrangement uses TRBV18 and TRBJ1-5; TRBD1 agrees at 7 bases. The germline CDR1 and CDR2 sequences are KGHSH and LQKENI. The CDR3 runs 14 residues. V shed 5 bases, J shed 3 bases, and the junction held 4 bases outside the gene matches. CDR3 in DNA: TGTGCCAGCTCAGCGGGACAGACCAATCAGCCCCAGCATTTT. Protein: CASSAGQTNQPQHF.

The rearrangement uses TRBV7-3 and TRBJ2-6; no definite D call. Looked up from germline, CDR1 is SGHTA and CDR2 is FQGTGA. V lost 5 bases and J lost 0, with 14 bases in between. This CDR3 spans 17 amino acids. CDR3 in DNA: TGTGCCAGCAGCGAACGTCCCCCAGTCTCTGGGGCCAACGTCCTGACTTTC. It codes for CASSERPPVSGANVLTF.

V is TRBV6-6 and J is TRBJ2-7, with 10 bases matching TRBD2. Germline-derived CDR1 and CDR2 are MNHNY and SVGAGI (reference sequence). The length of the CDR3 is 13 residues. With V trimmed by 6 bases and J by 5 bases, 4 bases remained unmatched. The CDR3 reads CASSPGLADEQYF. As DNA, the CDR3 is TGTGCCAGCAGCCCCGGACTAGCGGACGAGCAGTACTTC.

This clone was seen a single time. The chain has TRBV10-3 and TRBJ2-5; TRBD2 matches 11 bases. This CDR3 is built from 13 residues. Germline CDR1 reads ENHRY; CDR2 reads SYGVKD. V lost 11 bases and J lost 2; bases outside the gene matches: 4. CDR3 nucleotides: TGTGCCTCCCGACTAGCGGGACAAGAGACCCAGTACTTC. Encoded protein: CASRLAGQETQYF.

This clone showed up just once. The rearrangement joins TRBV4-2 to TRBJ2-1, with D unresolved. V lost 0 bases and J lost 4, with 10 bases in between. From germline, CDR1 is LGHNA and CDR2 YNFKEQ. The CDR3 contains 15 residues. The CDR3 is CASSQDLERYNEQFF. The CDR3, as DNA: TGTGCCAGCAGCCAAGATCTGGAGCGATACAATGAGCAGTTCTTC.

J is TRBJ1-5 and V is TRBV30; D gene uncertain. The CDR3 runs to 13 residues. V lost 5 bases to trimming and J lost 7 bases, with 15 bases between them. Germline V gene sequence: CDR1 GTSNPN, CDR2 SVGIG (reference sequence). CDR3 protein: CAWARGTGQPQHF. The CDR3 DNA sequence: TGTGCCTGGGCTAGAGGCACGGGGCAGCCCCAGCATTTT.

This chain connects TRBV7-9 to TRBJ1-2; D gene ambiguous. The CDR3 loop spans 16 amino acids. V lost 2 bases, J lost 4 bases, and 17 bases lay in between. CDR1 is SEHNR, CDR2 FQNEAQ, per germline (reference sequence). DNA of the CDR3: TGTGCCAGCAGCTTATCTTCTGCTGCAAGCGGCTATGGCTACACCTTC. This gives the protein CASSLSSAASGYGYTF.

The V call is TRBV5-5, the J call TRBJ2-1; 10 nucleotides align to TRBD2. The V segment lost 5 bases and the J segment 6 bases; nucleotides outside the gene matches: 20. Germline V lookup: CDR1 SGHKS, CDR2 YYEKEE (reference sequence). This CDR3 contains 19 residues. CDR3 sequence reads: CASRDDASGRSYIGNEQFF. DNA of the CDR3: TGTGCCAGCAGGGATGACGCTAGCGGGAGAAGCTACATCGGCAATGAGCAGTTCTTC.

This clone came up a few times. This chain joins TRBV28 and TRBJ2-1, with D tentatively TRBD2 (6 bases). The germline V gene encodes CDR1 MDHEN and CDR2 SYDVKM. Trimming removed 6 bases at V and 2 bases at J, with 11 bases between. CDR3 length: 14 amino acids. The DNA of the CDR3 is TGTGCCAGCAGCCGGGGAGGCGCCTACAATGAGCAGTTCTTC. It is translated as CASSRGGAYNEQFF.

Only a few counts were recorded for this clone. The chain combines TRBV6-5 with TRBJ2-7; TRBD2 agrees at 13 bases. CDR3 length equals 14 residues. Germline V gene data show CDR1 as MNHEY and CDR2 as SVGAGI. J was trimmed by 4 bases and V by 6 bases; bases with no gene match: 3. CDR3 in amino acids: CASSQGLAGYEQYF. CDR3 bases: TGTGCCAGCAGCCAGGGACTAGCGGGATACGAGCAGTACTTC.

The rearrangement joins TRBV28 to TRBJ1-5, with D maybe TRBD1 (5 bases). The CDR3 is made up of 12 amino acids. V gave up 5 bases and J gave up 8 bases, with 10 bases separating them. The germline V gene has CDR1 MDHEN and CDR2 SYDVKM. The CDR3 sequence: CASSPQGKPQHF. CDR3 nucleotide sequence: TGTGCCAGCAGTCCTCAGGGAAAGCCCCAGCATTTT.

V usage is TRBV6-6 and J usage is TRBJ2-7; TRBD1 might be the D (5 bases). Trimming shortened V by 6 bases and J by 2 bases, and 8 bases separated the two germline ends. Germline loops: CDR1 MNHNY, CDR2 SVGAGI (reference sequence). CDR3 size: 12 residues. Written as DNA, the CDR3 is TGTGCCAGCAGGATGGACACCTACGAGCAGTACTTC. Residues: CASRMDTYEQYF.

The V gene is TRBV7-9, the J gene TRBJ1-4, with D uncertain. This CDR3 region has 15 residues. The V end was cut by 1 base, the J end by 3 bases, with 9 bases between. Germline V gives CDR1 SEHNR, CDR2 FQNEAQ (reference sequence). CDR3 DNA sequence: TGTGCCAGCAGCTTAGGGGTCGCGGCTAATGAAAAACTGTTTTTT. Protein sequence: CASSLGVAANEKLFF. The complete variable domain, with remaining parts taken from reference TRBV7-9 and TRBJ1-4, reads DTGVSQNPRHKITKRGQNVTFRCDPISEHNRLYWYRQTLGQGPEFLTYFQNEAQLEKSRLLSDRFSAERPKGSFSTLEIQRTEQGDSAMYLCASSLGVAANEKLFFGSGTQLSVL.

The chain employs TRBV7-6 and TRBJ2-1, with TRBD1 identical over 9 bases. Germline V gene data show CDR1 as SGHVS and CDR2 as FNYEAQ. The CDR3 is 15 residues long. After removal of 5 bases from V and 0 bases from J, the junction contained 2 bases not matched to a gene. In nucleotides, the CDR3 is TGTGCCAGCAGCCCGGACAGGGGCTCCTACAATGAGCAGTTCTTC. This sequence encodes CASSPDRGSYNEQFF.

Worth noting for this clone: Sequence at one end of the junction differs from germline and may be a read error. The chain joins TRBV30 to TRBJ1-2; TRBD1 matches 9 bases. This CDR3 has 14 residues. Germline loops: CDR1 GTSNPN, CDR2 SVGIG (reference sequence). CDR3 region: CAWDRTGAFYGYAF. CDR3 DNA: TGTGCCTGGGATAGGACAGGGGCATTCTATGGCTACGCCTTC.

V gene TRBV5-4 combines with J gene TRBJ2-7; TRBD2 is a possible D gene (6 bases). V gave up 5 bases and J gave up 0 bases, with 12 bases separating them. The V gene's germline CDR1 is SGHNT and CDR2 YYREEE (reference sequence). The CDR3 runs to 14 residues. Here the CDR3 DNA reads TGTGCCAGCAGAACGGGGGTCAGCTCCTACGAGCAGTACTTC. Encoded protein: CASRTGVSSYEQYF.

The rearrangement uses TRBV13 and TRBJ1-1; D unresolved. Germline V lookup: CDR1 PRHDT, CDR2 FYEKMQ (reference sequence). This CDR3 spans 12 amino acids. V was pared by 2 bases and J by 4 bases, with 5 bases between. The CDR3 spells CASSLIGTEAFF. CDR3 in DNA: TGTGCCAGCAGCTTAATCGGCACTGAAGCTTTCTTT.

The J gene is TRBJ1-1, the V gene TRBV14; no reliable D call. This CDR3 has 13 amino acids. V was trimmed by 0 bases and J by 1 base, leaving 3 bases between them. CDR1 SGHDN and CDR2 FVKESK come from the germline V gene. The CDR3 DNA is TGTGCCAGCAGCCAAGAGAGGAACACTGAAGCTTTCTTT. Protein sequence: CASSQERNTEAFF.

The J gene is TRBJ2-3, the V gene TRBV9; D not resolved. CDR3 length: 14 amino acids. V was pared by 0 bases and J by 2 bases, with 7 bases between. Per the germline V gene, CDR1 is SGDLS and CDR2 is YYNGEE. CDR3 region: CASSVGQITDTQYF. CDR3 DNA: TGTGCCAGCAGCGTAGGTCAAATCACAGATACGCAGTATTTT.

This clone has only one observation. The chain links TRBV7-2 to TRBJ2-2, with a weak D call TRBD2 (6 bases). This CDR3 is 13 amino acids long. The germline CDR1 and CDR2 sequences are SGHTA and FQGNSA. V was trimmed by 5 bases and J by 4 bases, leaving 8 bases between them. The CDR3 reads CASSRRGTGELFF. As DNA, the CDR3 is TGTGCCAGCAGCCGGCGGGGCACCGGGGAGCTGTTTTTT. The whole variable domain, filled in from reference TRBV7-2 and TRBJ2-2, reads GAGVSQSPSNKVTEKGKDVELRCDPISGHTALYWYRQSLGQGLEFLIYFQGNSAPDKSGLPSDRFSAERTGGSVSTLTIQRTQQEDSAVYLCASSRRGTGELFFGEGSRLTVL.

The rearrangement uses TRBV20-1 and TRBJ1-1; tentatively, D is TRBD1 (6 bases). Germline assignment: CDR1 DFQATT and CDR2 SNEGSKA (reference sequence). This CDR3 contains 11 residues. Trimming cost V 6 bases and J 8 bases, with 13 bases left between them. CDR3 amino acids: CSASRQVEAFF. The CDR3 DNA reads TGCAGTGCCAGTCGACAGGTCGAAGCTTTCTTT.

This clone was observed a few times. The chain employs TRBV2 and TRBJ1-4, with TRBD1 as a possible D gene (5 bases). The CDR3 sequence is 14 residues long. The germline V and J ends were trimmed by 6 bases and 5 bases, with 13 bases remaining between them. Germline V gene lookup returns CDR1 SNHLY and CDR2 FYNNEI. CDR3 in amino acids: CASSKDSSNEKLFF. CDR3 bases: TGTGCCAGCAGCAAAGACAGCTCCAATGAAAAACTGTTTTTT.